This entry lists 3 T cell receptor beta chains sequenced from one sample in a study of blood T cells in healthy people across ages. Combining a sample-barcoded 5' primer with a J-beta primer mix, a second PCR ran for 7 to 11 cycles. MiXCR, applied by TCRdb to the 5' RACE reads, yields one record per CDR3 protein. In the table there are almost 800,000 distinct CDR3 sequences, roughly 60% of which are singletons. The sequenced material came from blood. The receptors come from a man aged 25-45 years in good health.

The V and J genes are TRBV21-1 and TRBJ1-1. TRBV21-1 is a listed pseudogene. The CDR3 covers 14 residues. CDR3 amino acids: CASSKELPNTEAFF. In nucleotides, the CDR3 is TGTGCCAGCAGCAAAGAATTGCCGAACACTGAAGCTTTCTTT.

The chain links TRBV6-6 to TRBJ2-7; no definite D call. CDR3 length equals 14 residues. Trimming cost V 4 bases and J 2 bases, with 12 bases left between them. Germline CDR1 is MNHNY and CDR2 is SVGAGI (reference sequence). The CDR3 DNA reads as TGTGCCAGCAGTTCCTGGACCGATACCTACGAGCAGTACTTC. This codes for CASSSWTDTYEQYF.

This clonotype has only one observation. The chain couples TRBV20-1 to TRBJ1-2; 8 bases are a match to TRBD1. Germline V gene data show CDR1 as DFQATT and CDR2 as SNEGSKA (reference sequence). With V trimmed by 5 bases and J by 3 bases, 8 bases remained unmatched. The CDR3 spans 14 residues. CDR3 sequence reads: CSAPNTGGDYGYTF. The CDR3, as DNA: TGCAGTGCTCCGAACACAGGGGGGGACTATGGCTACACCTTC.